A single TCR beta chain is shown here with its context. Its specific antigen is unknown. Base qualities are not provided; no much larger clone lies one nucleotide away. With the immunoSEQ assay, which is a bias-controlled multiplex PCR relying on V- and J-specific primers, TCR beta CDR3 regions were amplified from genomic DNA. A proprietary barcode and Illumina adapter sequences were added to the CDR3 amplicons in a second PCR step. An Illumina MiSeq instrument was used for sequencing of the CDR3 libraries. Processing in the source paper ran as follows. Export and quality control were done with immunoSEQ Analyzer 3.0, while downstream analyses used R Bioconductor and Immunarch. Only productive rearrangements in the normalized downsampled data set went into calculating the repertoire metrics. In the normalized cohort, a clonotype counted as pathologically expanded if the clonotype was larger than 5 templates. Repertoire diversity was measured with the Inverse Simpson Index. To capture all clonotypes, the CMV-specificity analyses were run on the non-normalized data set. As stored in TCRdb, this immuneACCESS dataset retains in-frame rearrangements with V and J assigned. A fraction of the clones does not appear; measured against another copy, unresolved V genes explain less than half of the discrepancy, and the remainder lacks a known reason. The V and J calls and clone size come from that table; D and trimming were worked out from the DNA. Here the sample has approximately 80,000 clones; approximately 95% occur a single time. The ten top clones hold roughly 1.8% of the sample.

According to the study, the label for this sample's time point signals: recipient sample about 28 days before transplant, after cytoreduction. Blood samples were obtained from recipients approximately 28 days before transplant and at days 30, 100 and 180 after transplant. Using Nuclei Lysis Solution, genomic DNA was extracted from unfractionated peripheral blood mononuclear cells that were either fresh or cryopreserved. Sequences SGHNT (CDR1) and YYREEE (CDR2) are obtained from the germline V gene (reference sequence). Counted from cysteine to phenylalanine, this CDR3 has 14 amino acids. The kept DNA is CDR3 alone, 42 bases in frame from the first base. A distance of 16 bases separates the germline ends of V and J, which lose 9 bases and 1 base respectively. The data were obtained in a study of T cell clonotyping in hematopoietic cell transplantation (dated by TCRdb to the early 2020s). As for the study more broadly: Recipient samples taken before transplant were collected after cytoreduction. A total of under 150 blood samples were collected in the study from 35 to 45 consecutive transplant recipients and their related donors. Patients were recruited between September 2015 and January 2017 and followed until late 2020 or death. On the study overall, not on this receptor specifically: After transplant, TCR diversity in recipients dropped, and pathologically expanded clonotypes increased progressively from day 30 to day 180. The sample size was limited, and CD4 and CD8 repertoire contributions could not be separated because cells were not sorted. Overlap with donor repertoires was found for only a small fraction of recipient repertoires, with over 95% found to appear de novo at the given depth. Donor and pretransplant recipient Inverse Simpson Index values predicted broader posttransplant TCR repertoire diversity.

This specimen consisted of peripheral blood mononuclear cells, obtained before stem cell transplant. This TCR was sampled from a woman aged 50 to 60 with acute myeloid leukemia. Some clones in this sample may be carry-over from other donors' samples. The chain employs TRBV5-4 and TRBJ1-1; the D gene identity is not certain. The CDR3 protein: CATRSDGQNTEAFF. The DNA sequence is TGTGCCACCCGATCGGACGGCCAGAACACTGAAGCTTTCTTT.